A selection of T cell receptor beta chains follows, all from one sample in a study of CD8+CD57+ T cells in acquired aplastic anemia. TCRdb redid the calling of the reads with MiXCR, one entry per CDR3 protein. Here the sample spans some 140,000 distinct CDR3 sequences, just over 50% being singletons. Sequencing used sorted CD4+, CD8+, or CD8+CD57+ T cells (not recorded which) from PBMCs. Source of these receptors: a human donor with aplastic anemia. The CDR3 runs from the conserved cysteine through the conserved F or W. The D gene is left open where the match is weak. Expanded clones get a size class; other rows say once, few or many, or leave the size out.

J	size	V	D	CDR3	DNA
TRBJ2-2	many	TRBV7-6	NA	CASSPHTGELFF	TGTGCCAGCAGCCCCCACACCGGGGAGCTGTTTTTT
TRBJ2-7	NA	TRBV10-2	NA	CASTTWGSAYEQYF	TGCGCCAGCACTACGTGGGGCTCTGCCTACGAGCAGTACTTC
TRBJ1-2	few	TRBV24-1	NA	CATSDLGTTGYTF	TGTGCCACCAGTGATTTGGGGACAACTGGCTACACCTTC
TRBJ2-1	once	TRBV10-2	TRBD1	CASSGTGAHNEQFF	TGCGCCAGCAGTGGTACAGGGGCCCACAATGAGCAGTTCTTC
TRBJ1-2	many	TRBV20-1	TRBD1	CSAPGQGNYGYTF	TGCAGTGCCCCGGGACAGGGGAACTATGGCTACACCTTC
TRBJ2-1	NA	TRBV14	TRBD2	CASSRSGTSYNEQFF	TGTGCCAGCAGCCGCAGCGGGACTTCTTACAATGAGCAGTTCTTC
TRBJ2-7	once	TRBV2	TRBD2	CASSLRGAYEQYF	TGTGCCAGCAGCCTTCGGGGGGCCTACGAGCAGTACTTC
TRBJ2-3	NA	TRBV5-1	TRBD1	CASSHGQGALDTQYF	TGCGCCAGCAGCCATGGACAGGGGGCCCTCGATACGCAGTATTTT
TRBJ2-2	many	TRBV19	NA	CASSTGRSNTGELFF	TGTGCCAGTAGTACGGGACGGTCGAACACCGGGGAGCTGTTTTTT
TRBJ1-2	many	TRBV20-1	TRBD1	CSAPDRSNYGYTF	TGCAGTGCTCCGGACAGGTCTAACTATGGCTACACCTTC
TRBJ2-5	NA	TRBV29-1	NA	CSVIPVGQQEAQYF	TGCAGCGTGATACCTGTAGGACAGCAAGAAGCCCAGTACTTC
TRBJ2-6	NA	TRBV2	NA	CASSVQHSGANVLTF	TGTGCCAGCAGCGTCCAGCACTCTGGGGCCAACGTCCTGACTTTC
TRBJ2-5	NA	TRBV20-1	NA	CSARVQGVETQYF	TGCAGTGCTAGAGTACAGGGTGTAGAGACCCAGTACTTC
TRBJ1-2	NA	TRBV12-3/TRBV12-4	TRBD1	CASNSGGTAGNYGYTF	TGTGCCAGTAACAGCGGAGGGACAGCGGGTAACTATGGCTACACCTTC
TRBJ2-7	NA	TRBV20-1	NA	CSASPSDHPYEQYF	TGCAGTGCTAGCCCCTCGGATCACCCCTACGAGCAGTACTTC
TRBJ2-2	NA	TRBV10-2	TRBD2	CASSESVGGGLFF	TGCGCCAGCAGTGAGTCGGTGGGCGGGGGGCTGTTTTTT
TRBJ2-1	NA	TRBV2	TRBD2	CASKKGLAATYNEQFF	TGTGCCAGCAAGAAGGGACTAGCGGCTACGTACAATGAGCAGTTCTTC
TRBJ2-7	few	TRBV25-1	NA	CASSSQGTLEQYF	TGTGCCAGCAGTTCGCAGGGCACCCTCGAGCAGTACTTC
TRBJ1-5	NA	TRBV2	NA	CVSSVGWGGGNQPQHF	TGTGTCAGCAGTGTAGGATGGGGTGGCGGCAATCAGCCCCAGCATTTT
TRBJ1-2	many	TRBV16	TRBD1	CASSLRTGSIPFYGYTF	TGTGCCAGCAGCCTGCGGACAGGGTCAATCCCGTTCTATGGCTACACCTTC
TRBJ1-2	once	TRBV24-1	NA	CATSPSWGTGGYTF	TGTGCCACCAGTCCCTCCTGGGGTACAGGTGGCTACACCTTC
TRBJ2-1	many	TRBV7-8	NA	CASSLGSGIGNEQFF	TGTGCCAGCAGCTTAGGATCAGGGATTGGCAATGAGCAGTTCTTC
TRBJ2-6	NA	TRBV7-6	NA	CASSLRGVPGLCSGANVLTF	TGTGCTAGCAGCTTGCGGGGAGTCCCCGGGCTGTGCTCTGGGGCCAACGTCCTGACTTTC
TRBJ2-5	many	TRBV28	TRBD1	CASSRVQGQETQYF	TGTGCCAGCAGTAGGGTACAGGGGCAGGAGACCCAGTACTTC
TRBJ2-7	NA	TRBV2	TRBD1	CASSAGTGGEQYF	TGTGCCAGCAGTGCGGGGACAGGAGGCGAGCAGTACTTC
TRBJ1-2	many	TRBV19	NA	CASNPRRGYTF	TGTGCCAGTAATCCTAGAAGAGGCTACACCTTC
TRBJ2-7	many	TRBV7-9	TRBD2	CASSLNAGGAFHEQYF	TGTGCCAGCAGCTTAAACGCCGGGGGGGCCTTTCACGAGCAGTACTTC
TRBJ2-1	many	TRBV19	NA	CASNPGPAYNEQFF	TGTGCCAGTAATCCGGGACCCGCTTACAATGAGCAGTTCTTC
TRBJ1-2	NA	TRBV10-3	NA	CASSARVARYGYTF	TGTGCCAGCAGTGCGAGAGTAGCCCGCTATGGCTACACCTTC
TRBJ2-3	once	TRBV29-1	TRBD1	CSIGTGVADTQYF	TGCAGCATTGGGACAGGGGTGGCAGATACGCAGTATTTT
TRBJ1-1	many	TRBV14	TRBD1	CASSQPGTDTEAFF	TGTGCCAGCAGCCAACCGGGGACAGACACTGAAGCTTTCTTT
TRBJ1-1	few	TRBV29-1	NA	CSVAQGGSFSEAFF	TGCAGCGTTGCACAGGGAGGGAGTTTCTCTGAAGCTTTCTTT
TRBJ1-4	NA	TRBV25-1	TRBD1	CASSEYRDSEKLFF	TGTGCCAGCAGTGAGTACAGGGACAGTGAAAAACTGTTTTTT
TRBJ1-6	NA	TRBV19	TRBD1	CASTSTGQGSPLHF	TGTGCCAGTACCTCGACAGGGCAGGGTTCACCCCTCCACTTT
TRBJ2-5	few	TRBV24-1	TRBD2	CATSDSGTSGETQYF	TGTGCCACCAGTGATTCCGGGACTAGCGGTGAGACCCAGTACTTC
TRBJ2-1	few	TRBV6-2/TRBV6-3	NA	CASSYSRGTYNEQFF	TGTGCCAGCAGTTATAGTCGGGGAACCTACAATGAGCAGTTCTTC
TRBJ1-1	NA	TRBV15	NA	CATGRAQGWDTEAFF	TGTGCCACCGGCAGAGCCCAGGGGTGGGACACTGAAGCTTTCTTT
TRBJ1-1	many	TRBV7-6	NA	CASSLTGEGEAFF	TGTGCCAGCAGCTTAACCGGAGAGGGTGAAGCTTTCTTT
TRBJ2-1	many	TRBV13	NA	CASTPGRGNEQFF	TGTGCCAGCACCCCGGGGCGGGGAAATGAGCAGTTCTTC
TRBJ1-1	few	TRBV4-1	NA	CASSQDLARNTEAFF	TGCGCCAGCAGCCAAGATTTGGCCCGGAACACTGAAGCTTTCTTT
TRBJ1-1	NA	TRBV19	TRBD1	CASSITGGMNTEAFF	TGTGCCAGTAGTATAACAGGGGGAATGAACACTGAAGCTTTCTTT
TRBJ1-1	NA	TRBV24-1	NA	CATQRQYNTEAFF	TGTGCCACTCAACGTCAGTATAACACTGAAGCTTTCTTT
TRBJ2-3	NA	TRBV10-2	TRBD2	CAINQGGPSTDTQYF	TGCGCCATAAACCAGGGAGGGCCTAGCACAGATACGCAGTATTTT
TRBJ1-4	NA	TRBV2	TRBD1	CASRDRNYRLFF	TGTGCCAGCAGGGACAGGAATTATAGACTGTTTTTT
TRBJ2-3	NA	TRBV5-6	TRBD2	CASSRRLATDTQYF	TGTGCCAGCAGCCGACGACTAGCCACAGATACGCAGTATTTT
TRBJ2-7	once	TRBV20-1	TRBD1	CSALAPDRDYEQYF	TGCAGTGCTTTGGCCCCGGACAGGGACTACGAGCAGTACTTC
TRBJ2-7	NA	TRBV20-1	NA	CSARVGQGFNYEQYF	TGCAGTGCTAGAGTGGGCCAGGGGTTTAACTACGAGCAGTACTTC
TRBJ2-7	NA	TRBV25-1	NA	CASSVNIWDNEQYF	TGTGCCAGCAGTGTGAATATATGGGACAACGAGCAGTACTTC
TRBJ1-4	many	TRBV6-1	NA	CATSPLSTNEKLFF	TGTGCCACCTCACCGCTTTCAACTAATGAAAAACTGTTTTTT